Shown below are 20 T cell receptor beta chains from a single sample sequenced in a study of metastatic and nonmetastatic thyroid tumors. Patients were all untreated before their thyroid surgery. TCRdb reanalyzed the PCR reads via MiXCR. The sample yields about 33,000 clones, roughly a tenth seen once. Sample: blood. The receptors were sampled from a female donor with papillary thyroid cancer or a benign thyroid nodule (not recorded which). Some clones in this sample may be carry-over from other donors' samples.

This clone was seen repeatedly, ten times or more. The chain joins TRBV4-3 to TRBJ2-2; tentative D call: TRBD2 (5 bases). This CDR3 has 17 amino acids. Germline CDR1 reads LGHNA; CDR2 reads YSLEER. Trimming removed 2 bases at V and 0 bases at J, with 13 bases between. CDR3 DNA: TGCGCCAGCAGCCAACCGGGGTATCTTGCGAACACCGGGGAGCTGTTTTTT. Its protein product is CASSQPGYLANTGELFF.

Note on this clone: A read error may produce the germline difference seen at one junction end. For the CDR3, the DNA is TGTGTCAGCAGTTACGGGACAGTGTCTTTTGAGACCCAGTACTTC. Its translation: CVSSYGTVSFETQYF. The genes are TRBV6-2 or TRBV6-3 and TRBJ2-5, with TRBD1 matching 7 bases. Looked up from germline, CDR1 is MNHEY and CDR2 is SVGEGT. The CDR3 runs 15 residues.

This clone was seen many times. The V call is TRBV19, the J call TRBJ1-1, with D maybe TRBD1 (6 bases). The germline CDR1 and CDR2 sequences are LNHDA and SQIVND (reference sequence). The CDR3 runs 16 residues. V was clipped by 0 bases and J by 1 base, with 12 bases between them. CDR3 in amino acids: CASSIEAYRANTEAFF. CDR3 sequence (DNA): TGTGCCAGTAGTATAGAGGCGTACAGGGCGAACACTGAAGCTTTCTTT.

Ten or more counts support this clone. The chain employs TRBV5-4 and TRBJ2-1; D unclear. CDR3 length: 12 residues. CDR1 and CDR2 from the germline V gene are SGHNT and YYREEE (reference sequence). Trimming left V 0 bases short and J 7 bases short, with 5 bases between. Here the CDR3 reads CASSLAFNEQFF. CDR3 DNA sequence: TGTGCCAGCAGCTTGGCCTTTAATGAGCAGTTCTTC.

This clone was found a few times. The chain is built from TRBV28 and TRBJ2-3; 9 positions match TRBD1. CDR3 length: 15 amino acids. CDR1 and CDR2 from the germline V gene are MDHEN and SYDVKM. The J segment lost 4 bases and the V segment lost 5 bases, leaving 7 bases of the junction unmatched. This chain's CDR3 is CASSKWDREADTQYF. The DNA for the CDR3 is TGTGCCAGCAGTAAATGGGACAGGGAGGCAGATACGCAGTATTTT. The whole variable domain, filled in from reference TRBV28 and TRBJ2-3, reads DVKVTQSSRYLVKRTGEKVFLECVQDMDHENMFWYRQDPGLGLRLIYFSYDVKMKEKGDIPEGYSVSREKKERFSLILESASTNQTSMYLCASSKWDREADTQYFGPGTRLTVL.

In this sample, this clone turned up many times. CDR3 sequence: CASSYGQTQYF. CDR3 DNA sequence: TGTGCCAGCAGTTACGGCCAGACCCAGTACTTC. V gene TRBV6-1 combines with J gene TRBJ2-5, with D unclear. V lost 5 bases and J 6 bases, leaving 7 bases between the germline ends. Germline loops: CDR1 MNHNS, CDR2 SASEGT. The CDR3 has 11 amino acids.

Within the sample, this clone is medium-sized. The chain uses TRBV6-5 and TRBJ2-7; 11 positions agree with TRBD1. The V gene end was trimmed by 2 bases and the J gene end by 5 bases; junction bases not matched to a gene: 2. Germline V lookup: CDR1 MNHEY, CDR2 SVGAGI. CDR3 length: 14 residues. Written as DNA, the CDR3 is TGTGCCAGCAGTTACCGGGACAGGGGGGACGAGCAGTACTTC. Encoded protein: CASSYRDRGDEQYF.

This clone was observed at least ten times. The chain uses TRBV6-1 and TRBJ2-7; D is unclear. CDR3 length equals 14 residues. Trimming cost V 4 bases and J 0 bases, with 10 bases left between them. Germline CDR1 reads MNHNS; CDR2 reads SASEGT. The CDR3 region has the DNA TGTGCCAGCAGTGTAATAGGGCCCTCCTACGAGCAGTACTTC. Amino acids: CASSVIGPSYEQYF.

In this sample, this clone turned up many times. J is TRBJ1-3 and V is TRBV2; D remains ambiguous. The CDR3 consists of 14 residues. The germline V gene has CDR1 SNHLY and CDR2 FYNNEI. The V end was cut by 3 bases, the J end by 4 bases, with 10 bases between. The DNA for the CDR3 is TGTGCCAGCAGTGAGTCGGCGGCCGGAAACACCATATATTTT. Residues: CASSESAAGNTIYF.

This chain connects TRBV7-3 to TRBJ1-5; no firm D call. The ends were cut back, 5 bases at V and 2 bases at J, with 19 bases in the middle. This CDR3 has 17 residues. Germline CDR1 is SGHTA and CDR2 is FQGTGA. The CDR3 region has the DNA TGTGCCAGCAGCCAACGGCATGTAGAGAAGGGCAATCAGCCCCAGCATTTT. Encoded protein: CASSQRHVEKGNQPQHF.

This clone was seen at least ten times. The genes are TRBV7-9 and TRBJ2-1; TRBD2 matches 8 bases. Germline V gives CDR1 SEHNR, CDR2 FQNEAQ (reference sequence). The CDR3 contains 14 residues. Trimming removed 5 bases from V and 8 bases from J; junction bases left unmatched: 8. This chain's CDR3 is CASSARTSMDEQFF. The CDR3 DNA sequence: TGTGCCAGCAGCGCCCGGACTAGCATGGATGAGCAGTTCTTC.

Ten or more counts support this clone. The V gene is TRBV5-6, the J gene TRBJ2-1; TRBD2 matches at 8 bases. The V and J ends lost 3 bases and 7 bases, in that order; junction bases with no gene match: 12. From germline, CDR1 is SGHDT and CDR2 YYEEEE. This CDR3 is 16 amino acids long. CDR3 bases: TGTGCCAGCAGCTGCGAAGCGGTTAGCGGGGTTAATGAGCAGTTCTTC. Protein sequence: CASSCEAVSGVNEQFF.

This sequence joins TRBV6-4 and TRBJ2-7; perhaps TRBD2 as D (6 bases). V was pared by 6 bases and J by 4 bases, with 28 bases between. Germline assignment: CDR1 MRHNA and CDR2 SNTAGT. CDR3 length: 18 amino acids. The CDR3 DNA follows: TGTGCCAGCAGGGGGGAGTGTACTACCCGGGAGCCCCCTTACGAGCAGTACTTC. Translated, it gives CASRGECTTREPPYEQYF.

This clone was found many times. V usage is TRBV4-3 and J usage is TRBJ2-1, with D uncertain. Germline values: CDR1 LGHNA, CDR2 YSLEER. V lost 0 bases, J lost 8 bases, and 11 bases lay in between. This CDR3 has 14 amino acids. The CDR3 loop is CASSQDGLSDEQFF. Here the CDR3 DNA reads TGCGCCAGCAGCCAAGACGGGCTTTCCGATGAGCAGTTCTTC.

Turning to this clone: The germline gene is not matched at one end of the junction; a read error may be the cause. J is TRBJ1-2 and V is TRBV12-3 or TRBV12-4; D remains ambiguous. The CDR3 totals 12 residues. DNA of the CDR3: TGTGCCTGCAGTTCAGCTTACTATGGCTACACCTTC. As protein: CACSSAYYGYTF.

The chain links TRBV3-1 to TRBJ1-2, with D uncertain. This CDR3 is 16 amino acids long. Germline V gene lookup returns CDR1 LGHDT and CDR2 YNNKEL (reference sequence). Trimming shortened V by 0 bases and J by 1 base, and 12 bases separated the two germline ends. As DNA, the CDR3 is TGTGCCAGCAGCCAAGACCTACAGAGACTTAACTATGGCTACACCTTC. This sequence encodes CASSQDLQRLNYGYTF.

This clone was observed at least ten times. This sequence joins TRBV19 and TRBJ1-3; D is perhaps TRBD1 (6 bases). Germline V gives CDR1 LNHDA, CDR2 SQIVND (reference sequence). Trimming left V 7 bases short and J 2 bases short, with 15 bases between. This CDR3 has 15 residues. Here the CDR3 reads CASTTTGFTGNTIYF. DNA of the CDR3: TGTGCCAGTACCACGACAGGATTCACTGGAAACACCATATATTTT.

With regard to this clone: At one end, the junction sequence differs from germline, possibly due to a read error. The V and J genes are TRBV18 and TRBJ2-1; unclear D gene. The CDR3 consists of 16 residues. Germline V lookup: CDR1 KGHSH, CDR2 LQKENI. For the CDR3, the DNA is TGTGCCAGCTCACCGTCGTGGGCCCGCCGCCACAATGGGCAGTTCTTC. Encoded protein: CASSPSWARRHNGQFF.

This clone was seen more than once but under ten times. The V and J genes are TRBV6-1 and TRBJ1-5, with TRBD1 matching over 7 bases. Per germline, CDR1 MNHNS and CDR2 SASEGT. The CDR3 runs 14 residues. V lost 6 bases and J lost 6; bases outside the gene matches: 8. DNA of the CDR3: TGTGCCAGCAGCAGAGAAGGGGGCGGTCAGCCCCAGCATTTT. Its translation: CASSREGGGQPQHF.

This clone is medium-sized. The gene calls are TRBV12-3 or TRBV12-4 and TRBJ1-2, with D perhaps matching TRBD1 (6 bases). V lost 5 bases and J lost 4, with 14 bases in between. There are 14 residues in the CDR3. Here the CDR3 DNA reads TGTGCCAGCAGTCCAGGGGTGCGGAGCTATGGCTACACCTTC. This sequence encodes CASSPGVRSYGYTF.